The 23 T cell receptor beta chains below were found in one sample sequenced in a study of neurological immune-mediated disorders. Each CDR3 protein gets one entry after TCRdb re-called the 5' RACE reads with MiXCR. The repertoire has approximately 44,000 distinct CDR3 sequences, approximately 5.8% of them found once; the top ten carry approximately 1.5%. The sample consisted of CD4+ T cells from blood. These receptor sequences come from a woman in her late teens or twenties with multiple sclerosis.

This clonotype has at least ten counts. The rearrangement links TRBV7-6 to TRBJ1-6; 7 bases fit TRBD1. Germline V gene lookup returns CDR1 SGHVS and CDR2 FNYEAQ. J gave up 3 bases and V 1 base, and 6 bases lay outside the gene matches. The CDR3 has 17 residues. The CDR3 DNA sequence: TGTGCCAGCAGCTTAGAAGGGACAGTCAACTATAATTCACCCCTCCACTTT. Its translation is CASSLEGTVNYNSPLHF.

This clonotype was counted many times. J is TRBJ1-6 and V is TRBV6-2 or TRBV6-3, with D maybe TRBD1 (5 bases). This CDR3 region has 14 residues. Trimming left V 2 bases short and J 9 bases short, with 11 bases between. Germline CDR1 is MNHEY and CDR2 is SVGEGT. The CDR3 bases are TGTGCCAGCAGTTACCAGGGAGGCGGTTCACCCCTCCACTTT. It encodes CASSYQGGGSPLHF.

The sample holds many counts of this clonotype. This rearrangement joins TRBV7-2 to TRBJ2-6; TRBD1 might be the D (6 bases). The CDR3 extends over 16 amino acids. CDR1 and CDR2 from the germline V gene are SGHTA and FQGNSA. V shed 5 bases and J shed 3 bases, with 14 bases lying between them. The CDR3 region is CASSPSTGNGANVLTF. The DNA for the CDR3 is TGTGCCAGCAGCCCCTCCACAGGGAATGGGGCCAACGTCCTGACTTTC.

This clonotype was picked up many times. This chain connects TRBV20-1 to TRBJ2-1; D is uncertain. Per the germline V gene, CDR1 is DFQATT and CDR2 is SNEGSKA (reference sequence). The CDR3 totals 14 residues. Trimming stripped 1 base from V and 12 bases from J, with 19 bases between. Here the CDR3 reads CSARVGSQVSSQFF. The CDR3 DNA reads as TGCAGTGCTAGAGTGGGATCCCAGGTCTCCTCGCAGTTCTTC.

There are a few counts of this clonotype. This chain joins TRBV5-1 and TRBJ1-1; no definite D call. There are 12 residues in the CDR3. From germline, CDR1 is SGHRS and CDR2 YFSETQ. Between the trimmed V and J ends, which lost 2 bases and 4 bases, there was a span of 6 bases. The CDR3 here is CASSFSPTEAFF. CDR3 DNA sequence: TGCGCCAGCAGCTTCTCGCCCACTGAAGCTTTCTTT.

This clonotype was seen many times. The gene calls are TRBV6-6 and TRBJ1-1; D not resolved. Germline V lookup: CDR1 MNHNY, CDR2 SVGAGI (reference sequence). With 7 bases removed from V and 4 bases from J, the gap between germline ends came to 13 bases. CDR3 size: 13 residues. The CDR3 protein is CASTSPRSTEAFF. The CDR3 nucleotides read TGTGCCAGCACGTCCCCCAGGAGCACTGAAGCTTTCTTT.

This clonotype has a count of ten or more. V is TRBV7-6 and J is TRBJ2-5, with 10 bases fitting TRBD2. CDR3 size: 17 residues. J was trimmed by 5 bases and V by 5 bases; bases with no gene match: 14. Looked up from germline, CDR1 is SGHVS and CDR2 is FNYEAQ. The CDR3, as DNA: TGTGCCAGCAGCCCCGGTGAACTAGCGGGGCGCGGGGAGACCCAGTACTTC. It specifies CASSPGELAGRGETQYF.

This clonotype occurred many times. This rearrangement joins TRBV6-1 to TRBJ1-1; a possible D gene is TRBD1 (6 bases). The CDR3 runs 14 residues. CDR1 and CDR2 from the germline V gene are MNHNS and SASEGT. Trimming left V 7 bases short and J 1 base short, with 13 bases between. The CDR3 here is CASNLRGGNTEAFF. The CDR3, as DNA: TGTGCCAGCAACCTCAGGGGCGGGAACACTGAAGCTTTCTTT.

There are many counts of this clonotype. The rearrangement uses TRBV5-5 and TRBJ2-1, with no clear D. The CDR3 spans 16 residues. Germline CDR1 is SGHKS and CDR2 is YYEKEE (reference sequence). V was trimmed by 4 bases and J by 8 bases, leaving 22 bases between them. The CDR3 DNA sequence: TGTGCCAGCAGCACCAAACACGGATCAATGTCCCATGAGCAGTTCTTC. This encodes CASSTKHGSMSHEQFF.

Ten or more counts support this clonotype. The CDR3 region has the DNA TGTGCCACCCGAATCCGAGGGGGGTCCTACGAGCAGTACTTC. Its translation: CATRIRGGSYEQYF. This chain connects TRBV28 to TRBJ2-7, with D tentatively TRBD1 or TRBD2 (6 bases each). This CDR3 is 14 amino acids long. The germline V gene has CDR1 MDHEN and CDR2 SYDVKM. Deletions cut 10 bases from V and 1 base from J, with 17 bases between.

This clonotype was recorded at least ten times. This chain links TRBV7-8 with TRBJ2-3, with 12 bases matching TRBD2. This CDR3 region has 17 residues. V was pared by 1 base and J by 6 bases, with 8 bases of the junction left unmatched. The germline CDR1 and CDR2 sequences are SGHVS and FQNEAQ. The CDR3, as DNA: TGTGCCAGCAGCTTAGGCTCGACTAGCGGGGGTAGGGATACGCAGTATTTT. Its translation: CASSLGSTSGGRDTQYF.

The sample holds many counts of this clonotype. The J gene is TRBJ2-7, the V gene TRBV7-6, with D perhaps matching TRBD2 (5 bases). The CDR3 contains 12 residues. V dropped 2 bases and J dropped 7 bases, with 9 bases sitting between them. The V gene's germline CDR1 is SGHVS and CDR2 FNYEAQ. The CDR3 DNA sequence: TGTGCCAGCAGCTTAAGCGGAACAGAGCAGTACTTC. Translated: CASSLSGTEQYF.

This clonotype was seen at least ten times. The rearrangement uses TRBV12-3 or TRBV12-4 and TRBJ2-5; TRBD2 matches at 11 bases. The CDR3 sequence is 17 residues long. J was trimmed by 4 bases and V by 5 bases; bases with no gene match: 12. CDR3 in DNA: TGTGCCAGCAGTAGAGGACTAGCGGGTTCTAGAAGAGAGACCCAGTACTTC. This encodes CASSRGLAGSRRETQYF.

This clonotype was seen ten or more times. The chain carries TRBV4-3 and TRBJ1-2; D might be TRBD1 (5 bases). Germline V gene lookup returns CDR1 LGHNA and CDR2 YSLEER. Deletions cut 1 base from V and 2 bases from J, with 11 bases between. The length of the CDR3 is 15 residues. CDR3 sequence: CASSQVAGRNYGYTF. In DNA, the CDR3 is TGCGCCAGCAGCCAAGTGGCGGGGCGCAACTATGGCTACACCTTC.

Note on this clonotype: One end of the junction fails to match germline, which may point to a read error. The CDR3 nucleotides read TGTGCCAGCAGCCAAGAGTTTGGGACAACGAATGAAAAACTGTTTTTT. This codes for CASSQEFGTTNEKLFF. The chain employs TRBV3-1 and TRBJ1-4; weak D call: TRBD1 (6 bases). This CDR3 region has 16 residues. The germline gives CDR1 LGHDT, CDR2 YNNKEL (reference sequence).

This clonotype was counted many times. J is TRBJ2-2 and V is TRBV5-1, with 8 bases aligning to TRBD2. The CDR3 runs to 17 residues. V dropped 4 bases and J dropped 4; count of bases not matched to a gene: 12. From germline, CDR1 is SGHRS and CDR2 YFSETQ. CDR3 in amino acids: CASSRGLAPQSTGELFF. In nucleotides, the CDR3 is TGCGCCAGCAGCCGCGGACTAGCCCCCCAGAGCACCGGGGAGCTGTTTTTT.

This clonotype was seen at least ten times. At one end, the junction sequence differs from germline, possibly due to a read error. This chain joins TRBV5-1 and TRBJ2-5; the match to TRBD1 covers 10 bases. In germline, CDR1 is SGHRS, CDR2 YFSETQ. The CDR3 extends over 15 amino acids. The DNA for the CDR3 is TGCGCCAGCAGTTTGGGACAGGGGTACCAAGAGACCCAGTACTTC. This gives the protein CASSLGQGYQETQYF.

Ten or more counts support this clonotype. The J gene is TRBJ2-3, the V gene TRBV25-1, with D possibly TRBD2 on 5 matching bases. In germline, CDR1 is MGHDK, CDR2 SYGVNS. Trimming pared 6 bases from V and 4 bases from J, leaving 11 bases between. There are 13 residues in the CDR3. The CDR3 nucleotides are TGTGCCAGCAGGAGGACTGCCGCAGATACGCAGTATTTT. Translated, it gives CASRRTAADTQYF.

This clonotype appeared many times. This rearrangement joins TRBV20-1 to TRBJ1-2; D may be TRBD1 (6 bases). Germline CDR1 is DFQATT and CDR2 is SNEGSKA (reference sequence). The V gene lost 3 bases and the J gene lost 7 bases, with 9 bases spanning the gap. CDR3 length equals 11 residues. DNA for the CDR3: TGCAGTGCTAGGGGGGGGGCTGGCTACACCTTC. Protein sequence: CSARGGAGYTF.

This clonotype came up many times. This chain connects TRBV7-3 to TRBJ1-1, with a tentative D call TRBD1 (5 bases). Trimming took off 0 bases at V and 4 bases at J, with 12 bases between the two ends. Looked up from germline, CDR1 is SGHTA and CDR2 is FQGTGA. The length of the CDR3 is 15 residues. CDR3 sequence: CASSLTAGISTEAFF. In DNA form, the CDR3 reads TGTGCCAGCAGCTTAACGGCAGGGATCAGCACTGAAGCTTTCTTT.

This clonotype was detected ten times or more. This rearrangement joins TRBV20-1 to TRBJ2-1; 8 nucleotides agree with TRBD1. CDR1 is DFQATT and CDR2 is SNEGSKA in the germline V gene (reference sequence). This CDR3 has 15 amino acids. J gave up 7 bases and V 0 bases, and 8 bases lay outside the gene matches. In nucleotides, the CDR3 is TGCAGTGCTAGAGATATGGGGACAGGAGAGAATGAGCAGTTCTTC. Protein sequence: CSARDMGTGENEQFF.

The chain uses TRBV19 and TRBJ1-5; TRBD1 aligns across 7 bases. CDR3 length equals 13 residues. CDR1 is LNHDA, CDR2 SQIVND, per germline (reference sequence). Losses at the gene ends were 9 bases for V and 2 bases for J; bases not matched to a gene: 4. The CDR3 reads CASRDRRNQPQHF. The CDR3 DNA sequence: TGTGCCAGCAGGGACAGACGCAATCAGCCCCAGCATTTT.

At least ten counts were recorded for this clonotype. This chain connects TRBV29-1 to TRBJ1-2; TRBD1 is a possible D gene (6 bases). Germline V gene sequence: CDR1 SQVTM, CDR2 ANQGSEA. V lost 8 bases to trimming and J lost 2 bases, with 12 bases between them. This CDR3 has 12 amino acids. This chain's CDR3 is CSLGGGNYGYTF. The CDR3 nucleotides are TGCAGCCTGGGGGGCGGAAACTATGGCTACACCTTC.